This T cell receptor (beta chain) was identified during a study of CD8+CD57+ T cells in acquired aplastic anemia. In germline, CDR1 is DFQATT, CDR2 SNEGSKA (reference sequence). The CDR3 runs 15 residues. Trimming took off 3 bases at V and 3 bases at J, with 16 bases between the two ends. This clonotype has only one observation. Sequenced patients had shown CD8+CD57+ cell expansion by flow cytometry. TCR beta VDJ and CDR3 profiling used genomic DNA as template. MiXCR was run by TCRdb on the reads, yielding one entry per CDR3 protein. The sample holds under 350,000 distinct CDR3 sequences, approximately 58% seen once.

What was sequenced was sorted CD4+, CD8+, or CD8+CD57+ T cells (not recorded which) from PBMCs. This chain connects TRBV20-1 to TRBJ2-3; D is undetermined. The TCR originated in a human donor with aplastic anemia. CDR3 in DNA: TGCAGTGCTAGTGGGCATTGGCTGGGGACAGATACGCAGTATTTT. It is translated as CSASGHWLGTDTQYF.